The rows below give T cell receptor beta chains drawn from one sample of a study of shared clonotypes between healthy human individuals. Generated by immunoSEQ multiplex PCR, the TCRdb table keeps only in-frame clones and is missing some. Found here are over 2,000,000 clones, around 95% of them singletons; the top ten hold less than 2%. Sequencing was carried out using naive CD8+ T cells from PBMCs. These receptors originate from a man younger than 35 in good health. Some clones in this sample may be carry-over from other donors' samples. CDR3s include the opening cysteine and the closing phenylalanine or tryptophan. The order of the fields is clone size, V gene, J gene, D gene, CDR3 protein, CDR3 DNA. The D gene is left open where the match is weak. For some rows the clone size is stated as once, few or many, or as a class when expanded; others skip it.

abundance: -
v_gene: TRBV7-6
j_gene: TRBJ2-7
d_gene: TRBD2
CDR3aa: CASSYGPASGLYEQYF
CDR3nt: TGTGCCAGCAGCTACGGACCAGCTAGCGGGTTGTACGAGCAGTACTTC

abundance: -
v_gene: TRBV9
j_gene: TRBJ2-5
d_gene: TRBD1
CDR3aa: CASSSQDRGETQYF
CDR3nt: TGTGCCAGCAGCTCTCAGGACAGGGGAGAGACCCAGTACTTC

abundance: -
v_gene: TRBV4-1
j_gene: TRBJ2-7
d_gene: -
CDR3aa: CASSQDDGAVDEQYF
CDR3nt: TGCGCCAGCAGCCAAGACGACGGAGCTGTGGACGAGCAGTACTTC

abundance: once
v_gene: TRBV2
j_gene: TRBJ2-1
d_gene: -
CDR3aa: CASMEDSSANEQFF
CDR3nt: TGTGCCAGCATGGAGGACAGTTCGGCCAATGAGCAGTTCTTC

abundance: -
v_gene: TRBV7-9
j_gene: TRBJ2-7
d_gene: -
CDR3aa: CASSSNPSYEQYF
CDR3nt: TGTGCCAGCAGCTCTAATCCCTCGTACGAGCAGTACTTC

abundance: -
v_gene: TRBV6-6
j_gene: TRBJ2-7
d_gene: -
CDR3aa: CASSPPGGTYEQYF
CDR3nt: TGTGCCAGCAGTCCGCCGGGCGGGACGTACGAGCAGTACTTC

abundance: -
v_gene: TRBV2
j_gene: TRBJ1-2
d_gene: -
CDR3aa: CASSEAGAGNYGYTF
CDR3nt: TGTGCCAGCAGTGAGGCAGGGGCCGGTAACTATGGCTACACCTTC

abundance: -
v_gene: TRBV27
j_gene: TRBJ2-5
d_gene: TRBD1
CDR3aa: CASGALQGDQETQYF
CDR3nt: TGTGCCAGCGGTGCTCTCCAGGGGGATCAAGAGACCCAGTACTTC

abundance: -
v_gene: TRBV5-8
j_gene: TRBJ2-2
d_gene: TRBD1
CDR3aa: CARRTNVDRGHTGELFF
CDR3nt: TGTGCCAGGCGCACAAACGTTGACAGGGGGCATACCGGGGAGCTGTTTTTT

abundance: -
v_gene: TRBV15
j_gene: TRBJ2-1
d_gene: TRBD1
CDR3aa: CATSRAGGSYNEQFF
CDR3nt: TGTGCCACCAGCAGAGCAGGGGGATCCTACAATGAGCAGTTCTTC

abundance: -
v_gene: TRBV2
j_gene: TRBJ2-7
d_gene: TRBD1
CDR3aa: CASRGGEGQGMREQYF
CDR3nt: TGTGCCAGCAGGGGGGGCGAGGGACAGGGAATGCGGGAGCAGTACTTC

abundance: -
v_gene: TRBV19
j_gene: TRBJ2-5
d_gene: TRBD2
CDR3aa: CASSTRPGLAGVETQYF
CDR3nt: TGTGCCAGTAGTACTCGACCGGGACTAGCGGGAGTAGAGACCCAGTACTTC

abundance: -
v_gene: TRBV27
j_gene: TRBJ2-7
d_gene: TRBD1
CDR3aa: CASSLARGSEQYF
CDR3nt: TGTGCCAGCAGTTTGGCCAGGGGGTCCGAGCAGTACTTC

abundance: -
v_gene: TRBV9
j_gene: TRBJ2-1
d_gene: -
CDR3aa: CASGLTGTYNEQFF
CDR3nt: TGTGCCAGCGGTTTGACTGGAACCTACAATGAGCAGTTCTTC

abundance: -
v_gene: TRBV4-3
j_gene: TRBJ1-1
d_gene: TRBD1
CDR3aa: CASSQDPPGGLTEAFF
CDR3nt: TGCGCCAGCAGCCAAGATCCCCCAGGGGGCCTCACTGAAGCTTTCTTT

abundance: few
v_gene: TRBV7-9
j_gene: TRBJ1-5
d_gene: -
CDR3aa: CASSLGGGQPQHF
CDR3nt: TGTGCCAGCAGCTTAGGGGGAGGTCAGCCCCAGCATTTT